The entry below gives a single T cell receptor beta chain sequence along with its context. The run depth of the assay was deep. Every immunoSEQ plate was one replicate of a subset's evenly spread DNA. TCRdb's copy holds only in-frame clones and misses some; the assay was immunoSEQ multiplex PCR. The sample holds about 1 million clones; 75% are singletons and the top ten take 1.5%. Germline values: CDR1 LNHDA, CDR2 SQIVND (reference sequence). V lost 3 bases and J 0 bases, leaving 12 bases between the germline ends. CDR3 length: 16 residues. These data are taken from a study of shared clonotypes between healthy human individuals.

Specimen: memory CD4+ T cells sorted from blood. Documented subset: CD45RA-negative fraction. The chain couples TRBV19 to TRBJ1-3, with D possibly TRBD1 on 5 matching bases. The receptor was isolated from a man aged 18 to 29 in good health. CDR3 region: CASSILQGVSGNTIYF. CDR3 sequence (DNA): TGTGCCAGTAGTATTTTGCAGGGAGTCTCTGGAAACACCATATATTTT.